This is a list of T cell receptor beta chains from one sample in a study of CD8 T cells in ankylosing spondylitis. Each CDR3 protein gets one entry after TCRdb re-called the 5' RACE reads with MiXCR. The sample records 150,000 to 200,000 distinct CDR3 sequences, approximately 32% being singletons. Material for sequencing was synovial fluid, either unsorted or a sorted T cell fraction (not recorded which). The receptors were sampled from a male donor with ankylosing spondylitis. The CDR3 runs from the conserved cysteine through the conserved F or W. A D gene is named only where the DNA matches it firmly. Some rows have no size entry. The others give once, few or many, or a class for an expanded clone.

d_gene	abundance	v_gene	j_gene	CDR3aa	CDR3nt
TRBD1	NA	TRBV5-4	TRBJ2-3	CASSVRDRGRGDTQYF	TGTGCCAGCAGCGTCCGGGACAGGGGAAGAGGGGATACGCAGTATTTT
TRBD2	NA	TRBV9	TRBJ2-1	CASSVDGGSGNEQFF	TGTGCCAGCAGCGTAGATGGCGGGAGTGGGAATGAGCAGTTCTTC
NA	few	TRBV2	TRBJ2-2	CASSDDSGELFF	TGTGCCAGCAGTGATGACAGCGGGGAGCTGTTTTTT
TRBD1	many	TRBV12-3/TRBV12-4	TRBJ1-1	CASSSRQGMNTEAFF	TGTGCCAGCAGTTCGCGACAGGGTATGAACACTGAAGCTTTCTTT
NA	NA	TRBV4-1	TRBJ1-6	CASSQEVNSPLHF	TGCGCCAGCAGCCAAGAAGTAAATTCACCCCTCCACTTT
NA	NA	TRBV7-9	TRBJ2-3	CASSSSSSTDTQYF	TGTGCCAGCAGCTCCTCGAGCAGCACAGATACGCAGTATTTT
TRBD1	NA	TRBV24-1	TRBJ1-2	CATSEGQGGYTF	TGTGCCACCAGTGAAGGACAGGGAGGCTACACCTTC
TRBD2	NA	TRBV20-1	TRBJ2-3	CSANDGAGGQVDTQYF	TGCAGTGCAAACGACGGGGCGGGGGGGCAGGTAGATACGCAGTATTTT
NA	NA	TRBV20-1	TRBJ2-7	CSAAGYEQYF	TGCAGTGCTGCCGGCTACGAGCAGTACTTC
NA	few	TRBV4-2	TRBJ2-2	CASSQDAADIGELFF	TGTGCCAGCAGCCAAGATGCAGCCGATATAGGGGAGCTGTTTTTT
NA	NA	TRBV2	TRBJ2-2	CASGDPNTGELFF	TGTGCCAGCGGCGACCCTAACACCGGGGAGCTGTTTTTT
TRBD1	many	TRBV5-1	TRBJ2-7	CASSGQGYEQYF	TGCGCCAGCAGCGGACAGGGCTACGAGCAGTACTTC
NA	many	TRBV3-1	TRBJ1-1	CASSQEGGQAEAFF	TGTGCCAGCAGCCAAGAGGGGGGGCAGGCTGAAGCTTTCTTT
NA	NA	TRBV20-1	TRBJ1-2	CSARGDSEYGYTF	TGCAGTGCTAGAGGCGACAGCGAGTATGGCTACACCTTC
TRBD2	NA	TRBV7-6	TRBJ2-5	CASSPRGGIVQETQYF	TGTGCCAGCAGCCCCCGGGGGGGGATAGTTCAAGAGACCCAGTACTTC
NA	few	TRBV28	TRBJ2-3	CASSTFTDTQYF	TGTGCCAGCTCTACGTTCACAGATACGCAGTATTTT
NA	NA	TRBV5-1	TRBJ2-7	CASSLDGGSSYEQYF	TGCGCCAGCAGCTTGGACGGGGGATCCTCCTACGAGCAGTACTTC
NA	many	TRBV12-3/TRBV12-4	TRBJ1-1	CASSLDTRGTEAFF	TGTGCCAGCAGTTTGGACACCAGGGGCACTGAAGCTTTCTTT
TRBD2	NA	TRBV11-2	TRBJ2-7	CASSLGLAGGTYEQYF	TGTGCCAGCAGCTTAGGACTAGCGGGGGGAACCTACGAGCAGTACTTC
NA	few	TRBV29-1	TRBJ1-1	CSVEEGEITEAFF	TGCAGCGTTGAAGAGGGCGAAATCACTGAAGCTTTCTTT